Presented here are 19 T cell receptor beta chains from one specimen sequenced in a study of cytomegalovirus exposure and HLA in healthy donors. Vbeta (60) and Jbeta (13) primers were used in the PCR. Assay: immunoSEQ multiplex PCR; the TCRdb copy retains only in-frame clones and omits some. This table has about 36,000 clones, approximately 70% appearing once. Sequences were obtained from PBMCs. The receptors derive from a man aged 25 to 45 in good health and CMV-seronegative.

The CDR3 DNA reads as TGCGCCAGCAGTGAGCTACGGGGACTAGCGAACTACGAGCAGTACTTC. It is translated as CASSELRGLANYEQYF. The chain joins TRBV10-2 to TRBJ2-7, with TRBD2 identical over 10 bases. V was pared by 2 bases and J by 3 bases, with 7 bases of the junction left unmatched. The CDR3 contains 16 residues. The V gene's germline CDR1 is WSHSY and CDR2 SAAADI.

This chain connects TRBV5-6 to TRBJ2-1; tentative D call: TRBD2 (6 bases). This CDR3 comprises 14 residues. The germline CDR1 and CDR2 sequences are SGHDT and YYEEEE. The germline V and J ends were trimmed by 2 bases and 2 bases, with 8 bases remaining between them. This CDR3 reads CASSFGGAYNEQFF. In nucleotides, the CDR3 is TGTGCCAGCAGCTTCGGGGGAGCCTACAATGAGCAGTTCTTC. The full variable domain, in which reference TRBV5-6 and TRBJ2-1 provide the parts outside the CDR3, is DAGVTQSPTHLIKTRGQQVTLRCSPKSGHDTVSWYQQALGQGPQFIFQYYEEEERQRGNFPDRFSGHQFPNYSSELNVNALLLGDSALYLCASSFGGAYNEQFFGPGTRLTVL.

This sequence joins TRBV7-2 and TRBJ1-5; D is uncertain. Germline CDR1 reads SGHTA; CDR2 reads FQGNSA. Trimming took off 3 bases at V and 5 bases at J, with 14 bases between the two ends. This CDR3 comprises 15 residues. In DNA form, the CDR3 reads TGTGCCAGCAGCTTGGGCAGCGGAATGGATCAGCCCCAGCATTTT. Translated: CASSLGSGMDQPQHF.

This clone was detected only once. V usage is TRBV5-1 and J usage is TRBJ1-1; 7 bases match TRBD1. The germline V gene has CDR1 SGHRS and CDR2 YFSETQ. V was clipped by 7 bases and J by 1 base; unmatched bases: 7. This CDR3 spans 14 amino acids. The CDR3 DNA sequence: TGCGCCAGCCGACAGGGATCGGGGAACACTGAAGCTTTCTTT. Amino acids: CASRQGSGNTEAFF. The full variable domain, completed using reference TRBV5-1 and TRBJ1-1, is KAGVTQTPRYLIKTRGQQVTLSCSPISGHRSVSWYQQTPGQGLQFLFEYFSETQRNKGNFPGRFSGRQFSNSRSEMNVSTLELGDSALYLCASRQGSGNTEAFFGQGTRLTVV.

The chain recombines TRBV28 with TRBJ1-5; D is unresolved. V lost 3 bases and J 5 bases, leaving 8 bases between the germline ends. Germline CDR1 is MDHEN and CDR2 is SYDVKM. This CDR3 is 13 amino acids long. CDR3 sequence (DNA): TGTGCCAGCAGTTTGGAGGGCTATCAGCCCCAGCATTTT. Translating gives CASSLEGYQPQHF.

The V call is TRBV29-1, the J call TRBJ1-4, with a tentative D call TRBD1 (5 bases). Per the germline V gene, CDR1 is SQVTM and CDR2 is ANQGSEA. This CDR3 comprises 12 residues. CDR3: CSIQQGVEKLFF. The CDR3 DNA reads as TGCAGTATCCAGCAAGGGGTCGAAAAACTGTTTTTT.

The J gene is TRBJ2-5, the V gene TRBV29-1; TRBD2 agrees at 9 bases. The CDR3 totals 12 residues. The ends lost 4 bases at V and 3 bases at J; junction bases unmatched: 0. The germline V gene has CDR1 SQVTM and CDR2 ANQGSEA. The CDR3 loop is CSVGLAEETQYF. DNA for the CDR3: TGCAGCGTTGGACTAGCGGAAGAGACCCAGTACTTC.

The chain combines TRBV11-2 with TRBJ2-3; 7 bases match TRBD1. The germline CDR1 and CDR2 sequences are SGHAT and FQNNGV. The junction had 5 bases not matched to a gene; V was cut back by 4 bases and J by 4 bases. The CDR3 runs 14 residues. CDR3 DNA sequence: TGTGCCAGCAGCTCGTCAGGGGGTTCAGATACGCAGTATTTT. Protein: CASSSSGGSDTQYF.

The J gene is TRBJ1-2, the V gene TRBV29-1, with a tentative D call TRBD1 (6 bases). Germline values: CDR1 SQVTM, CDR2 ANQGSEA. The CDR3 loop spans 13 amino acids. V shed 1 base and J shed 8 bases, with 14 bases lying between them. CDR3 in amino acids: CSVEGLRGDGYTF. The CDR3 DNA is TGCAGCGTTGAAGGGCTCAGGGGAGACGGCTACACCTTC.

V usage is TRBV2 and J usage is TRBJ2-5; tentatively, D is TRBD1 (6 bases). The V end was cut by 3 bases, the J end by 5 bases, with 13 bases between. Germline V gene sequence: CDR1 SNHLY, CDR2 FYNNEI. The CDR3 has 14 amino acids. The CDR3 is CASSDRGVWETQYF. In DNA, the CDR3 is TGTGCCAGCAGTGACAGGGGAGTTTGGGAGACCCAGTACTTC.

The CDR3 nucleotides read TGTGCCAGCAGCCCTTTTAACGAGCAGTACTTC. This gives the protein CASSPFNEQYF. The rearrangement links TRBV6-8 to TRBJ2-7; D call uncertain. V lost 6 bases to trimming and J lost 5 bases, with 8 bases between them. There are 11 residues in the CDR3. Germline CDR1 MNHGY, CDR2 SAAAGT.

This clone was picked up a small number of times. The rearrangement uses TRBV6-6 and TRBJ2-5; no reliable D call. V was shortened by 4 bases and J by 1 base, with 10 bases between the two germline ends. The CDR3 consists of 14 residues. The germline CDR1 and CDR2 sequences are MNHNY and SVGAGI (reference sequence). CDR3 sequence: CASSLGTAQETQYF. The CDR3 bases are TGTGCCAGCAGTTTGGGCACAGCCCAAGAGACCCAGTACTTC.

CDR3 DNA: TGTGCCAGCAGCCTGGGACACCGGGAGCCCCAGCATTTT. It is translated as CASSLGHREPQHF. The chain couples TRBV7-8 to TRBJ1-5; D possibly corresponds to TRBD1 (6 bases). Germline lookup yields CDR1 SGHVS and CDR2 FQNEAQ. V lost 5 bases to trimming and J lost 8 bases, with 13 bases between them. This CDR3 has 13 amino acids.

In its sample, this clone was seen a few times. CDR3 sequence (DNA): TGTGCCACCAGCAGACCCGGACAGCTTAACTATGGCTACACCTTC. It translates to CATSRPGQLNYGYTF. The V call is TRBV15, the J call TRBJ1-2, with a weak D call TRBD1 (6 bases). CDR3 size: 15 residues. The germline V and J ends were trimmed by 2 bases and 1 base, with 11 bases remaining between them. The germline gives CDR1 LNHNV, CDR2 YYDKDF (reference sequence).

The gene calls are TRBV2 and TRBJ1-2, with 7 positions matching TRBD1. The CDR3 has 12 amino acids. The V and J ends lost 9 bases and 2 bases, in that order; junction bases with no gene match: 3. Germline V CDR1 and CDR2: SNHLY, FYNNEI. CDR3 sequence: CARRDSNYGYTF. In nucleotides, the CDR3 is TGTGCCAGAAGGGACAGCAACTATGGCTACACCTTC.

J is TRBJ1-2 and V is TRBV27; D is perhaps TRBD1 (5 bases). Trimming stripped 6 bases from V and 4 bases from J, with 12 bases between. CDR3 length: 13 amino acids. The germline CDR1 and CDR2 sequences are MNHEY and SMNVEV (reference sequence). DNA for the CDR3: TGTGCCAGCAGGCAAATGGGGGGCTATGGCTACACCTTC. Amino acid sequence: CASRQMGGYGYTF.

This rearrangement joins TRBV10-3 to TRBJ1-2; TRBD1 matches 10 bases. Germline-derived CDR1 and CDR2 are ENHRY and SYGVKD. Trimming removed 6 bases from V and 3 bases from J; junction bases left unmatched: 7. The CDR3 contains 15 residues. Here the CDR3 reads CAISATTGGDYGYTF. Here the CDR3 DNA reads TGTGCCATCAGCGCCACGACAGGGGGCGACTATGGCTACACCTTC.

This sequence joins TRBV6-5 and TRBJ1-1; a possible D gene is TRBD1 (5 bases). Trimming left V 6 bases short and J 2 bases short, with 13 bases between. The germline V gene has CDR1 MNHEY and CDR2 SVGAGI. The CDR3 consists of 14 residues. CDR3 residues: CASSPGWSNTEAFF. For the CDR3, the DNA is TGTGCCAGCAGCCCAGGGTGGTCAAACACTGAAGCTTTCTTT.

J is TRBJ2-2 and V is TRBV4-3; 7 nucleotides line up with TRBD1. The CDR3 length is 15 residues. Germline V CDR1 and CDR2: LGHNA, YSLEER. Germline trimming cut 1 base from V and 1 base from J; bases unmatched to any gene: 0. The DNA of the CDR3 is TGCGCCAGCAGCCAAGGACAGGGGAACACCGGGGAGCTGTTTTTT. Translated, it gives CASSQGQGNTGELFF.